This T cell receptor (beta chain) was identified in a study of T cell responses to AZD1222 COVID-19 vaccine. Overall study: Second doses were pooled across both intervals (about 4 or about 12 weeks).

The CDR3 is made up of 14 amino acids. The germline V gene encodes CDR1 SGHTA and CDR2 FQGNSA. V lost 0 bases and J lost 12, with 15 bases in between. TCRdb keeps only in-frame clones here, not all; method: immunoSEQ multiplex PCR. The sample shows about 110,000 clones, 92% of them seen only once. The receptor comes from an adult in good health. The chain joins TRBV7-2 to TRBJ2-1, with a weak D call TRBD2 (6 bases). The sequencing used peripheral blood, collected on day 0 of AZD1222 vaccination. The CDR3 here is CASSLAAGGLGQFF. DNA of the CDR3: TGTGCCAGCAGCTTAGCGGCCGGGGGATTGGGGCAGTTCTTC.